The rows below give T cell receptor beta chains drawn from one sample of a study of T cells after posttransplantation cyclophosphamide. This table comes from immunoSEQ multiplex PCR, and its TCRdb copy is limited to in-frame clones, with some not included. The sample records about 6,000 clones, roughly 98% being singletons. Sequences were obtained from memory CD4+ T cells sorted from PBMCs. Every receptor here comes from a man aged 40-49 years in good health, CMV-negative, and a related stem cell transplant donor. Both conserved end residues are part of each CDR3. D genes are given only for firm matches. Size is omitted from some rows. Given values are once, few, many or a class for expanded clones.

abundance: .
v_gene: TRBV19
j_gene: TRBJ2-3
d_gene: .
CDR3nt: TGTGCCAGTAGTCCCCCGGAGTCGGGGTCAGATACGCAGTATTTT
CDR3aa: CASSPPESGSDTQYF

abundance: .
v_gene: TRBV2
j_gene: TRBJ1-2
d_gene: .
CDR3nt: TGTGCCAGCAGTGGGGAGACGGCGAACTATGGCTACACCTTC
CDR3aa: CASSGETANYGYTF

abundance: .
v_gene: TRBV18
j_gene: TRBJ2-2
d_gene: TRBD2
CDR3nt: TGTGCCAGCTCACTGGGACTAGCGGTAGCCGGGGAGCTGTTTTTT
CDR3aa: CASSLGLAVAGELFF

abundance: .
v_gene: TRBV6-6
j_gene: TRBJ2-5
d_gene: .
CDR3nt: TGTGCCAGCAGTTACGGGGCAGACGTTAATCAAGAGACCCAGTACTTC
CDR3aa: CASSYGADVNQETQYF

abundance: .
v_gene: TRBV10-3
j_gene: TRBJ2-3
d_gene: TRBD1
CDR3nt: TGTGCCGGGCGGGACAGGGTAACAGATACGCAGTATTTT
CDR3aa: CAGRDRVTDTQYF

abundance: .
v_gene: TRBV19
j_gene: TRBJ2-5
d_gene: TRBD2
CDR3nt: TGTGCCAGTAGTATAGTAGCGGGAGGTGGGGAGACCCAGTACTTC
CDR3aa: CASSIVAGGGETQYF

abundance: .
v_gene: TRBV29-1
j_gene: TRBJ2-5
d_gene: .
CDR3nt: TGCAGCACCACCGGGGGTGAGACCCAGTACTTC
CDR3aa: CSTTGGETQYF

abundance: .
v_gene: TRBV16
j_gene: TRBJ2-1
d_gene: TRBD1
CDR3nt: TGTGCCAGCAGCCAATCGAGGACAGGGAATGAGCAGTTCTTC
CDR3aa: CASSQSRTGNEQFF

abundance: .
v_gene: TRBV19
j_gene: TRBJ1-2
d_gene: TRBD1
CDR3nt: TGTGCCAGTAGTGGGACAGGGGGTTATGGCTACACCTTC
CDR3aa: CASSGTGGYGYTF

abundance: .
v_gene: TRBV27
j_gene: TRBJ2-5
d_gene: .
CDR3nt: TGTGCCAGCAGTTTGTATGAGACAAGCGAGACCCAGTACTTC
CDR3aa: CASSLYETSETQYF

abundance: .
v_gene: TRBV7-2
j_gene: TRBJ2-2
d_gene: .
CDR3nt: TGTGCCAGCAGCGGACGACGGAGGGATACCGGGGAGCTGTTTTTT
CDR3aa: CASSGRRRDTGELFF

abundance: .
v_gene: TRBV6-6
j_gene: TRBJ2-1
d_gene: .
CDR3nt: TGTGCCAGCAGTCTACAAGGGCCCGGAGGCAATGAGCAGTTCTTC
CDR3aa: CASSLQGPGGNEQFF

abundance: .
v_gene: TRBV30
j_gene: TRBJ2-3
d_gene: TRBD1
CDR3nt: TGTGCCTGGACCCCGACAGGGACAGGGGGCGGTTTGGCGGGAGGCCGAGATACGCAGTATTTT
CDR3aa: CAWTPTGTGGGLAGGRDTQYF

abundance: .
v_gene: TRBV4-2
j_gene: TRBJ1-6
d_gene: .
CDR3nt: TGTGCCAGCAGCCAAAATCGTCAGGGCAATTCACCCCTCCACTTT
CDR3aa: CASSQNRQGNSPLHF

abundance: .
v_gene: TRBV21-1
j_gene: TRBJ1-2
d_gene: .
CDR3nt: TGTGCCAGCAGCAAGCAGGTTCCGAACCTCCTCCCGATCGACTATGGCTACACCTTC
CDR3aa: CASSKQVPNLLPIDYGYTF

abundance: .
v_gene: TRBV18
j_gene: TRBJ2-5
d_gene: TRBD1
CDR3nt: TGTGCCAGCTCCCAACAAGGGACAGGGTACCAAGAGACCCAGTACTTC
CDR3aa: CASSQQGTGYQETQYF

abundance: .
v_gene: TRBV27
j_gene: TRBJ2-3
d_gene: .
CDR3nt: TGTGCCAGCAGTTTCCTAGGGCAGGGGAGCACAGATACGCAGTATTTT
CDR3aa: CASSFLGQGSTDTQYF

abundance: once
v_gene: TRBV5-1
j_gene: TRBJ1-6
d_gene: TRBD1
CDR3nt: TGCGCCAGCAGCTTGGGGACAGGCCCTAGCTCCTATAATTCACCCCTCCACTTT
CDR3aa: CASSLGTGPSSYNSPLHF

abundance: .
v_gene: TRBV29-1
j_gene: TRBJ2-1
d_gene: TRBD2
CDR3nt: TGCAGCGTTTCCGGGACTAGCGGGATCGGTACCTACAATGAGCAGTTCTTC
CDR3aa: CSVSGTSGIGTYNEQFF

abundance: .
v_gene: TRBV5-4
j_gene: TRBJ2-1
d_gene: TRBD2
CDR3nt: TGTGCCAGCAGCTTTGGGAGCCTTAGGGACTTCCTAGCGGGAGGGGGTGAGCAGTTCTTC
CDR3aa: CASSFGSLRDFLAGGGEQFF

abundance: once
v_gene: TRBV10-2
j_gene: TRBJ1-3
d_gene: .
CDR3nt: TGCGCCAGCAGTGATTTCGAACAGGGAGCTAAAGACACCATATATTTT
CDR3aa: CASSDFEQGAKDTIYF

abundance: once
v_gene: TRBV7-8
j_gene: TRBJ2-1
d_gene: .
CDR3nt: TGTGCCACCCTCCGGGACAACAATGAGCAGTTCTTC
CDR3aa: CATLRDNNEQFF

abundance: .
v_gene: TRBV5-1
j_gene: TRBJ2-3
d_gene: TRBD1
CDR3nt: TGCGCCAGCAGCTTGGGGGGACAGGGGGCGAAAGATACGCAGTATTTT
CDR3aa: CASSLGGQGAKDTQYF

abundance: once
v_gene: TRBV14
j_gene: TRBJ2-7
d_gene: TRBD2
CDR3nt: TGTGCCAGCAGCCCGCTAGCGGGAGGGGACTACGAGCAGTACTTC
CDR3aa: CASSPLAGGDYEQYF

abundance: .
v_gene: TRBV28
j_gene: TRBJ1-2
d_gene: TRBD1
CDR3nt: TGTGCCAGCAGTTTAAGGGGGCGCATGGACTATGGCTACACCTTC
CDR3aa: CASSLRGRMDYGYTF

abundance: once
v_gene: TRBV29-1
j_gene: TRBJ2-7
d_gene: TRBD2
CDR3nt: TGCAGCGTTGAACTTATGTCCACGACTAGCGGGAGCGAACAGTACTTC
CDR3aa: CSVELMSTTSGSEQYF

abundance: once
v_gene: TRBV29-1
j_gene: TRBJ2-3
d_gene: TRBD2
CDR3nt: TGCAGCGTTCGGACTAGCCTCACAGATACGCAGTATTTT
CDR3aa: CSVRTSLTDTQYF

abundance: .
v_gene: TRBV19
j_gene: TRBJ2-5
d_gene: .
CDR3nt: TGTGCCAGTAGTATAGATTCCCACAGCCAAGAGACCCAGTACTTC
CDR3aa: CASSIDSHSQETQYF

abundance: once
v_gene: TRBV5-1
j_gene: TRBJ2-1
d_gene: .
CDR3nt: TGCGCCAGCAGCTTCCTATCAAGCTCCTACAATGAGCAGTTCTTC
CDR3aa: CASSFLSSSYNEQFF

abundance: .
v_gene: TRBV18
j_gene: TRBJ2-3
d_gene: TRBD2
CDR3nt: TGTGCCAGCTCCCTCGGACTAGCCGGAGATACGCAGTATTTT
CDR3aa: CASSLGLAGDTQYF

abundance: .
v_gene: TRBV11-2
j_gene: TRBJ2-5
d_gene: TRBD2
CDR3nt: TGTGCCAGCAGCTTATTAGTGCGGGAGATGGAGACCCAGTACTTC
CDR3aa: CASSLLVREMETQYF

abundance: .
v_gene: TRBV5-1
j_gene: TRBJ2-1
d_gene: TRBD2
CDR3nt: TGCGCCAGCGGGGCTGTGCTAGCGGGAGTCAATGAGCAGTTCTTC
CDR3aa: CASGAVLAGVNEQFF

abundance: .
v_gene: TRBV2
j_gene: TRBJ2-7
d_gene: .
CDR3nt: TGTGCCAGCAGCGGCGGGACTTCCTACGAGCAGTACTTC
CDR3aa: CASSGGTSYEQYF

abundance: once
v_gene: TRBV30
j_gene: TRBJ1-4
d_gene: .
CDR3nt: TGTGCCTGGAGTTCTTTTTCGGGGAGCTTCATCCCCTTAACGACTAATGAAAAACTGTTTTTT
CDR3aa: CAWSSFSGSFIPLTTNEKLFF

abundance: .
v_gene: TRBV19
j_gene: TRBJ2-6
d_gene: .
CDR3nt: TGTGCCAGTAGTAATACAGGGTCTGGGGCCAACGTCCTGACTTTC
CDR3aa: CASSNTGSGANVLTF

abundance: .
v_gene: TRBV5-8
j_gene: TRBJ1-5
d_gene: .
CDR3nt: TGTGCCAGCAGCTCTCTAGAGCCCCAGCATTTT
CDR3aa: CASSSLEPQHF

abundance: .
v_gene: TRBV29-1
j_gene: TRBJ2-1
d_gene: TRBD2
CDR3nt: TGCAGCGTTGAAGTAAGGGGACTAGTTGGTGAGCAGTTCTTC
CDR3aa: CSVEVRGLVGEQFF

abundance: .
v_gene: TRBV14
j_gene: TRBJ1-2
d_gene: TRBD1
CDR3nt: TGTGCCAGCAGCGCCACACCGGGACAGGGGACCTATGGCTACACCTTC
CDR3aa: CASSATPGQGTYGYTF

abundance: .
v_gene: TRBV19
j_gene: TRBJ2-1
d_gene: .
CDR3nt: TGTGCCAGTAGGACTTACAATGAGCAGTTCTTC
CDR3aa: CASRTYNEQFF